The 2 T cell receptor beta chains presented below share a single source sample, sequenced in a study of blood T cell repertoires in COVID-19. The repertoire was sequenced with immunoSEQ multiplex PCR; TCRdb's copy has only in-frame clones and lacks some. The sample lists 300,000 to 450,000 clones; around 87% were seen once. What was sequenced was PBMCs or T cells enriched from blood (not recorded which). The receptors come from a man in his thirties or forties who had recovered from COVID-19.

This clone was recorded only once. The V call is TRBV6-1, the J call TRBJ1-3, with a tentative D call TRBD1 (5 bases). The CDR3 totals 19 residues. Trimming took 4 bases from V and 0 from J, leaving 22 bases between them. The germline V gene has CDR1 MNHNS and CDR2 SASEGT. The DNA for the CDR3 is TGTGCCAGCAGTGGTCATCTTGCGACAACAGGAAGCTCTGGAAACACCATATATTTT. It specifies CASSGHLATTGSSGNTIYF.

This chain connects TRBV30 to TRBJ1-5, with TRBD1 as a possible D gene (5 bases). The CDR3 is 14 residues long. CDR1 GTSNPN and CDR2 SVGIG come from the germline V gene (reference sequence). Trimming stripped 2 bases from V and 0 bases from J, with 8 bases between. CDR3 sequence: CAWSRQSSNQPQHF. CDR3 nucleotide sequence: TGTGCCTGGAGTCGACAGAGTAGCAATCAGCCCCAGCATTTT.